The present entry profiles one TCR beta chain with its context. These data belong to a study of blood T cell repertoires in COVID-19. Study-level background: Acute and convalescent COVID-19 samples came from the United States, Italy and Spain. T cells, B-cell-depleted T cells, or PBMCs supplied cDNA or gDNA.

Germline CDR1 is SGHNT and CDR2 is YYREEE (reference sequence). Germline trimming cut 4 bases from V and 5 bases from J; bases unmatched to any gene: 4. The CDR3 covers 13 residues. The data were produced by immunoSEQ multiplex PCR, yet TCRdb's version contains in-frame clones alone and is incomplete. Of 40,000 or so clones detected, roughly 87% appear once; the ten largest clones hold approximately 4.5%. The chain is built from TRBV5-4 and TRBJ2-7; 9 bases agree with TRBD1. Material: peripheral blood. The receptor's source is a man between 60 and 75 years old with COVID-19, enrolled during active disease. The CDR3 DNA reads TGTGCCAGCAGCGGGACAGGGATTGACGAGCAGTACTTC. Translation: CASSGTGIDEQYF.